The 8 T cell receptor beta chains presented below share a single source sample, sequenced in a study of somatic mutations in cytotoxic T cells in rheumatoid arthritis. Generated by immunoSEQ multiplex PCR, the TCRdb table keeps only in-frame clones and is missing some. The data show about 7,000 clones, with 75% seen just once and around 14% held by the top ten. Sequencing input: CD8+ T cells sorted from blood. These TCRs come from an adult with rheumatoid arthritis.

This chain's CDR3 is CASSWGDSNQPQHF. The CDR3 DNA follows: TGTGCCAGCAGTTGGGGGGATAGCAATCAGCCCCAGCATTTT. The genes are TRBV6-1 and TRBJ1-5, with a weak D call TRBD1 (5 bases). The V end lost 5 bases, the J end lost 0 bases, and 8 bases lay between the germline ends. Germline CDR1 MNHNS, CDR2 SASEGT. This CDR3 comprises 14 residues.

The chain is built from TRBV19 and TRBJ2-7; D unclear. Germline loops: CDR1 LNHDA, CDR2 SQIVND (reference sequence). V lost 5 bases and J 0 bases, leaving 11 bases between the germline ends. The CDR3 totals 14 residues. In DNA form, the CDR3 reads TGTGCCAGTAGTTCAGGCCTTGTCTCCTACGAGCAGTACTTC. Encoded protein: CASSSGLVSYEQYF.

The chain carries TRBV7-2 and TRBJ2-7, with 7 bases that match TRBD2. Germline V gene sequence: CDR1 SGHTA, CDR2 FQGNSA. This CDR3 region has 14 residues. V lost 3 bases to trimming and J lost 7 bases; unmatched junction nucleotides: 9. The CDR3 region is CASSFGGVLYEQYF. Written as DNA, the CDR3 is TGTGCCAGCAGCTTTGGGGGGGTCCTATATGAGCAGTACTTC.

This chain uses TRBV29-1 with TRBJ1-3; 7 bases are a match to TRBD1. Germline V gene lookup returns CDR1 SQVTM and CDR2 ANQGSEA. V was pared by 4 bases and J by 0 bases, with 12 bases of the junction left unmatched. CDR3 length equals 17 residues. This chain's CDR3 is CSVVGTADPSSGNTIYF. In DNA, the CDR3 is TGCAGCGTTGTAGGGACAGCCGACCCCAGCTCTGGAAACACCATATATTTT.

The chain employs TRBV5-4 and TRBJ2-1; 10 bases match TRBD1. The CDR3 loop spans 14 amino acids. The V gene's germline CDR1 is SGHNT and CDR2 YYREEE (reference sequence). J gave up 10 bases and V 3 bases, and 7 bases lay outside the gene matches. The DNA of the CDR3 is TGTGCCAGCAGCTCCCGGGACAGGGGATTGGAGCAGTTCTTC. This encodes CASSSRDRGLEQFF.

CDR3 nucleotide sequence: TGTGCCAGTAGTTCTGCCAAATCACAAAGTCGGGCCAACGTCCTGACTTTC. Protein: CASSSAKSQSRANVLTF. The chain couples TRBV19 to TRBJ2-6; no reliable D call. The CDR3 sequence is 17 residues long. V lost 5 bases and J 5 bases, leaving 19 bases between the germline ends. Germline-derived CDR1 and CDR2 are LNHDA and SQIVND (reference sequence).

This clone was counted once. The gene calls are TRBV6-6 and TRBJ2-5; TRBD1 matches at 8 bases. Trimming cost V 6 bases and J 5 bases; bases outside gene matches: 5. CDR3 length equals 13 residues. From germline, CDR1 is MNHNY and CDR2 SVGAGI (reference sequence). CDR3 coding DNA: TGTGCCAGCAGACAGGGGGTTAAGGAGACCCAGTACTTC. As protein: CASRQGVKETQYF.

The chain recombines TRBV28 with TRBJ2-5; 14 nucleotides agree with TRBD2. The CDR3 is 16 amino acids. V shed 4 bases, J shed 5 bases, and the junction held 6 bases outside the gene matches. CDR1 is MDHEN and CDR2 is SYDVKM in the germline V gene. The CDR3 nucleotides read TGTGCCAGCAGTTCACCGGGACTAGCGGGGGAGGAGACCCAGTACTTC. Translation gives CASSSPGLAGEETQYF. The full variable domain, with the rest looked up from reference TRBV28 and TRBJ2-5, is DVKVTQSSRYLVKRTGEKVFLECVQDMDHENMFWYRQDPGLGLRLIYFSYDVKMKEKGDIPEGYSVSREKKERFSLILESASTNQTSMYLCASSSPGLAGEETQYFGPGTRLLVL.